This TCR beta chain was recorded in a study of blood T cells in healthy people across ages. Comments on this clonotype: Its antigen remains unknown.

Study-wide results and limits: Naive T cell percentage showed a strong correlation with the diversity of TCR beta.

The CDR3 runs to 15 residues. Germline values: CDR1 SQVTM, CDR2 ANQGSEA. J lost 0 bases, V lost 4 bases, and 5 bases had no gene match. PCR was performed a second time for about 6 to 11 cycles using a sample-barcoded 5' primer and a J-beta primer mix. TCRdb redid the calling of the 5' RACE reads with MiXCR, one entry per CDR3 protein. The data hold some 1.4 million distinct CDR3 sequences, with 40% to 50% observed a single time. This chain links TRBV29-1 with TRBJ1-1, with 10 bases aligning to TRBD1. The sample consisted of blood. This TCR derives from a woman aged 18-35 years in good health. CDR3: CSVGGDRGLNTEAFF. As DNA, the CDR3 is TGCAGCGTTGGGGGGGACAGGGGCCTGAACACTGAAGCTTTCTTT. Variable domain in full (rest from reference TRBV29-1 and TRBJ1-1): SAVISQKPSRDICQRGTSLTIQCQVDSQVTMMFWYRQQPGQSLTLIATANQGSEATYESGFVIDKFPISRPNLTFSTLTVSNMSPEDSSIYLCSVGGDRGLNTEAFFGQGTRLTVV.